The rows below give T cell receptor beta chains drawn from one sample of a study of identical twins. TCRdb re-derived calls from the 5' RACE reads in MiXCR, one entry per CDR3 protein. The sample lists 1.5 million to 2 million distinct CDR3 sequences, around 33% occurring once. Sequenced input: cord blood. These receptors all stem from a newborn girl in good health. CDR3s include the opening cysteine and the closing phenylalanine or tryptophan. The D gene is left open where the match is weak. Expanded clones get a size class; other rows say once, few or many, or leave the size out.

>15|few|TRBJ2-7|-|TRBV7-2
TGTGCCAGCAGCTTAGCGGGAGTCCCCTACAATGAGCAGTACTTC
CASSLAGVPYNEQYF
>17|few|TRBJ2-1|TRBD2|TRBV12-3/TRBV12-4
TGTGCCAGCAGTTTCCACAGACTAGCGGGATCAGCGGGTGAGCAGTTCTTC
CASSFHRLAGSAGEQFF
>14|-|TRBJ1-2|-|TRBV20-1
TGCAGTGTCCCAGACGGGGACGGTCCCTATGGCTACACCTTC
CSVPDGDGPYGYTF
>13|many|TRBJ1-6|-|TRBV18
TGTGCCAGCTCCCCCGGGACTAATTCACCCCTCCACTTT
CASSPGTNSPLHF
>18|few|TRBJ2-1|TRBD2|TRBV6-1
TGTGCCAGCAGCCCGGGACTAGCGGGAATCAGCGTATACAATGAGCAGTTCTTC
CASSPGLAGISVYNEQFF
>14|many|TRBJ1-2|-|TRBV27
TGTGCCAGCAGTTTATCGGGCAGCTCCTATGGCTACACCTTC
CASSLSGSSYGYTF
>15|-|TRBJ2-7|TRBD1|TRBV25-1
TGTGCCAGCAGGTCGGGGGACAGGGTAAACGACGAGCAGTACTTC
CASRSGDRVNDEQYF
>16|-|TRBJ2-1|-|TRBV20-1
TGCAGTGCTAGAGATCCCTTGCTAGCGTGGTACAATGAGCAGTTCTTC
CSARDPLLAWYNEQFF
>12|-|TRBJ2-1|-|TRBV20-1
TGCAGTGGAAAGAGCTCTAGCGATGAGCAGTTCTTC
CSGKSSSDEQFF
>12|-|TRBJ1-1|-|TRBV25-1
TGTGCCAGCAATACAGGGTGGACTGAAGCTTTCTTT
CASNTGWTEAFF
>12|-|TRBJ1-5|-|TRBV7-2
TGTGCCAGCAGCTTCGGGTCTCAGCCCCAGCATTTT
CASSFGSQPQHF
>14|-|TRBJ2-7|-|TRBV11-2
TGTGCCAGCAGCTTAGATCCCGGACATTACGAGCAGTACTTC
CASSLDPGHYEQYF
>16|-|TRBJ2-1|TRBD1|TRBV6-5
TGTGCCAGCAGTTACCTCACAGGGGGCTTTAACAATGAGCAGTTCTTC
CASSYLTGGFNNEQFF
>14|-|TRBJ2-1|TRBD2|TRBV5-5
TGTGCCAGCAGCCCCACTAGCGGGGTCAATGAGCAGTTCTTC
CASSPTSGVNEQFF
>14|-|TRBJ2-2|TRBD1|TRBV7-6
TGTGCCAGCCGGGACAGACTGAACACCGGGGAGCTGTTTTTT
CASRDRLNTGELFF
>13|-|TRBJ2-7|-|TRBV19
TGTGCCAGTAGTGAGGGACCCCTCTTCGAGCAGTACTTC
CASSEGPLFEQYF
>14|-|TRBJ2-2|-|TRBV5-1
TGCGCCAGCAGCTTGGTGGCTACTACCGGGGAGCTGTTTTTT
CASSLVATTGELFF
>16|few|TRBJ1-4|-|TRBV27
TGTGCCAGCAGTTTATCGCTGGGCGATCCCGATGAAAAACTGTTTTTT
CASSLSLGDPDEKLFF
>17|-|TRBJ2-3|TRBD2|TRBV6-5
TGTGCCAGCAGTTACTCGGGTAGCGGGACTAGCACAGATACGCAGTATTTT
CASSYSGSGTSTDTQYF
>18|-|TRBJ2-3|TRBD2|TRBV5-1
TGCGCCAGCAGCTTCGGGGGACTAGCGGGGGGGGTCACAGATACGCAGTATTTT
CASSFGGLAGGVTDTQYF
>17|-|TRBJ2-1|TRBD2|TRBV28
TGTGCCAGCAGTTCTCCGGGACTAGGGGGTTATTACGATGAGCAGTTCTTC
CASSSPGLGGYYDEQFF
>15|-|TRBJ2-7|TRBD1|TRBV20-1
TGCAGTGCTAGAGAAGGGAGACAGGGGAGATACGAGCAGTACTTC
CSAREGRQGRYEQYF
>13|few|TRBJ1-1|TRBD1|TRBV20-1
TGCAGTGCGTCCGGGACAGGGTGGGATGAAGCTTTCTTT
CSASGTGWDEAFF
>17|few|TRBJ2-1|-|TRBV4-1
TGCGCCAGCAGCCCACGGACGGCCCCGAGCTCCTACAATGAGCAGTTCTTC
CASSPRTAPSSYNEQFF
>14|few|TRBJ2-1|TRBD2|TRBV28
TGTGCCAGCAGACCTAGCGGGAGGGTCAATGAGCAGTTCTTC
CASRPSGRVNEQFF
>14|-|TRBJ2-3|-|TRBV3-1
TGTGCCAGCAGCCAAGATCCCAGGATGGATACGCAGTATTTT
CASSQDPRMDTQYF
>14|-|TRBJ2-1|-|TRBV20-1
TGCAGTGCGAGAAGACAGGATACCTACAATGAGCAGTTCTTC
CSARRQDTYNEQFF
>12|-|TRBJ2-7|TRBD1|TRBV30
TGTGCCTGGAGTGCAGGGGGCTACGAGCAGTACTTC
CAWSAGGYEQYF
>15|many|TRBJ2-1|-|TRBV5-1
TGTGCCAGCAGTTTAGGCGGGGGCCCCTACAATGAGCAGTTCTTC
CASSLGGGPYNEQFF
>18|-|TRBJ2-5|TRBD2|TRBV2
TGTGCCAGCAGTGATGGTGGGAGAACGACTAGCTTAAGGGCGACCCAGTACTTC
CASSDGGRTTSLRATQYF
>14|-|TRBJ2-1|TRBD2|TRBV2
TGTGCCAGCGGCCGACTAGCGCGTGGCAATGAGCAGTTCTTC
CASGRLARGNEQFF
>14|few|TRBJ2-1|-|TRBV9
TGTGCCAGCGGGGTAGCGCACCTCTACAATGAGCAGTTCTTC
CASGVAHLYNEQFF